Presented here are 28 T cell receptor beta chains from one specimen sequenced in a study of blood T cell repertoires in COVID-19. Profiling relied on immunoSEQ multiplex PCR, and the TCRdb table lists in-frame clones only, not all of them. The sample lists around 290,000 clones, approximately 92% occurring once. The sequenced material came from PBMCs or T cells enriched from blood (not recorded which). These receptors were obtained from a woman aged 25 to 39 who had recovered from COVID-19.

The chain recombines TRBV2 with TRBJ2-3; a weak D match, TRBD2 (6 bases). The germline V gene has CDR1 SNHLY and CDR2 FYNNEI. The CDR3 spans 14 residues. V gave up 6 bases and J gave up 2 bases, with 12 bases separating them. The CDR3: CASRGRDFTDTQYF. For the CDR3, the DNA is TGTGCCAGCAGGGGGCGGGACTTCACAGATACGCAGTATTTT.

The V and J genes are TRBV5-6 and TRBJ2-2; no clear D gene. This CDR3 region has 12 residues. Between the trimmed V and J ends, which lost 4 bases and 8 bases, there was a span of 9 bases. Looked up from germline, CDR1 is SGHDT and CDR2 is YYEEEE. The CDR3: CASSRSIGELFF. The CDR3 DNA reads as TGTGCCAGCAGCCGGTCTATTGGGGAGCTGTTTTTT.

The chain uses TRBV19 and TRBJ1-2, with D maybe TRBD1 (6 bases). This CDR3 region has 13 residues. The V gene lost 4 bases and the J gene lost 3 bases, with 9 bases spanning the gap. Germline V gene data show CDR1 as LNHDA and CDR2 as SQIVND (reference sequence). CDR3 in DNA: TGTGCCAGTAGTAACAGGGTAGACTATGGCTACACCTTC. Amino acids: CASSNRVDYGYTF. Based on the CDR3 plus reference TRBV19 and TRBJ1-2, the full variable domain is DGGITQSPKYLFRKEGQNVTLSCEQNLNHDAMYWYRQDPGQGLRLIYYSQIVNDFQKGDIAEGYSVSREKKESFPLTVTSAQKNPTAFYLCASSNRVDYGYTFGSGTRLTVV.

The rearrangement uses TRBV7-2 and TRBJ2-2; 7 bases are shared with TRBD2. The CDR3 loop spans 18 amino acids. Germline-derived CDR1 and CDR2 are SGHTA and FQGNSA. V lost 1 base to trimming and J lost 7 bases; unmatched junction nucleotides: 15. The CDR3 region has the DNA TGTGCCAGCAGCTTAGTCCGCTGGACTAGTTCGGGGTTCGGGGAGCTGTTTTTT. Translated, it gives CASSLVRWTSSGFGELFF.

Only a few counts were recorded for this clone. This chain uses TRBV25-1 with TRBJ2-2; D gene ambiguous. The CDR3 totals 13 residues. V was trimmed by 7 bases and J by 3 bases, leaving 9 bases between them. Per germline, CDR1 MGHDK and CDR2 SYGVNS. CDR3 DNA sequence: TGTGCCAGCACCGGCAGGTACACCGGGGAGCTGTTTTTT. It is translated as CASTGRYTGELFF.

With regard to this clone: Other nucleotide sequences in the sample specify the same CDR3. This chain connects TRBV11-2 to TRBJ2-7; D is possibly TRBD2 (6 bases). This CDR3 region has 14 residues. Looked up from germline, CDR1 is SGHAT and CDR2 is FQNNGV. The germline V and J ends were trimmed by 1 base and 3 bases, with 10 bases remaining between them. The chain's CDR3 is CASSLGGGIYEQYF. DNA of the CDR3: TGTGCCAGCAGCTTAGGCGGCGGGATCTACGAGCAGTACTTC.

The chain joins TRBV18 to TRBJ2-1; D may be TRBD2 (6 bases). V was pared by 6 bases and J by 2 bases, with 14 bases between. CDR3 length: 15 residues. The germline V gene encodes CDR1 KGHSH and CDR2 LQKENI. The CDR3 DNA follows: TGTGCCAGCTCGTTCGGGACTCGACCCTACAATGAGCAGTTCTTC. It is translated as CASSFGTRPYNEQFF. Variable domain in full (rest from reference TRBV18 and TRBJ2-1): NAGVMQNPRHLVRRRGQEARLRCSPMKGHSHVYWYRQLPEEGLKFMVYLQKENIIDESGMPKERFSAEFPKEGPSILRIQQVVRGDSAAYFCASSFGTRPYNEQFFGPGTRLTVL.

As regards this clone: At one end, the junction sequence differs from germline, possibly due to a read error. The chain is built from TRBV6-1 and TRBJ2-7, with TRBD2 matching over 8 bases. The CDR3 spans 14 residues. CDR1 and CDR2 (germline): MNHNS, SASEGT. The CDR3 DNA is TGTGCCAGCAGAGAAGGACTAGCTGATTACGAGCAGTACTTC. Its protein product is CASREGLADYEQYF.

J is TRBJ1-1 and V is TRBV7-3, with TRBD1 as a possible D gene (5 bases). In germline, CDR1 is SGHTA, CDR2 FQGTGA. V dropped 1 base and J dropped 1 base, with 7 bases sitting between them. The CDR3 runs 14 residues. The CDR3 loop is CASSLNQGNTEAFF. The CDR3 region has the DNA TGTGCCAGCAGCTTAAACCAGGGGAACACTGAAGCTTTCTTT.

This clone was seen only once. This chain uses TRBV5-6 with TRBJ2-1, with TRBD2 matching over 11 bases. The CDR3 covers 15 residues. The germline V gene has CDR1 SGHDT and CDR2 YYEEEE. Trimming removed 7 bases from V and 4 bases from J; junction bases left unmatched: 7. This chain's CDR3 is CASVIAGGPYNEQFF. The CDR3 region has the DNA TGTGCCAGCGTAATAGCGGGAGGGCCATACAATGAGCAGTTCTTC.

This chain connects TRBV29-1 to TRBJ2-7, with 8 bases aligning to TRBD1. In germline, CDR1 is SQVTM, CDR2 ANQGSEA. The CDR3 is 14 residues long. J gave up 2 bases and V 6 bases, and 9 bases lay outside the gene matches. In nucleotides, the CDR3 is TGCAGCGTGACCGCGGGACAGGACACCTACGAGCAGTACTTC. Translated: CSVTAGQDTYEQYF.

The CDR3 sequence: CAWKRTGRVYEQYF. The CDR3 DNA reads as TGTGCCTGGAAGAGGACAGGACGGGTCTACGAGCAGTACTTC. V usage is TRBV30 and J usage is TRBJ2-7, with 7 bases identical to TRBD1. J was trimmed by 3 bases and V by 4 bases; bases with no gene match: 9. Germline lookup yields CDR1 GTSNPN and CDR2 SVGIG (reference sequence). The CDR3 is made up of 14 amino acids.

V usage is TRBV6-2 or TRBV6-3 and J usage is TRBJ2-1; 13 bases fit TRBD2. The CDR3 has 16 residues. Germline CDR1 MNHEY, CDR2 SVGEGT. With V trimmed by 5 bases and J by 8 bases, 9 bases remained unmatched. The CDR3 reads CASSGTSGKSNYEQFF. CDR3 coding DNA: TGTGCCAGCAGTGGGACTAGCGGGAAATCAAACTATGAGCAGTTCTTC.

The chain has TRBV7-9 and TRBJ1-2; unclear D gene. The CDR3 is 14 residues long. Between the trimmed V and J ends, which lost 1 base and 4 bases, there was a span of 10 bases. Germline assignment: CDR1 SEHNR and CDR2 FQNEAQ (reference sequence). The CDR3 sequence is CASSLDRVRYGYTF. The CDR3 DNA reads TGTGCCAGCAGCTTAGATCGCGTGCGCTATGGCTACACCTTC. The full variable domain, rest sourced from reference TRBV7-9 and TRBJ1-2, is DTGVSQNPRHKITKRGQNVTFRCDPISEHNRLYWYRQTLGQGPEFLTYFQNEAQLEKSRLLSDRFSAERPKGSFSTLEIQRTEQGDSAMYLCASSLDRVRYGYTFGSGTRLTVV.

The chain recombines TRBV5-4 with TRBJ2-2; 11 bases match TRBD2. The germline V gene has CDR1 SGHNT and CDR2 YYREEE (reference sequence). Trimming removed 4 bases from V and 2 bases from J; junction bases left unmatched: 4. This CDR3 has 16 amino acids. The CDR3 DNA is TGTGCCAGCAGCCCCGGGACTAGCGGTAACACCGGGGAGCTGTTTTTT. This sequence encodes CASSPGTSGNTGELFF.

V is TRBV20-1 and J is TRBJ2-1; TRBD2 matches 10 bases. The CDR3 runs to 15 residues. Looked up from germline, CDR1 is DFQATT and CDR2 is SNEGSKA (reference sequence). The ends lost 6 bases at V and 4 bases at J; junction bases unmatched: 9. The CDR3, as DNA: TGCAGTGCCAGTGGGGGGACTAGCGCGTACAATGAGCAGTTCTTC. Residues: CSASGGTSAYNEQFF.

The rearrangement joins TRBV6-4 to TRBJ2-1; D perhaps matches TRBD2 (6 bases). There are 15 residues in the CDR3. The V gene lost 0 bases and the J gene lost 5 bases, with 11 bases spanning the gap. The germline CDR1 and CDR2 sequences are MRHNA and SNTAGT. The DNA of the CDR3 is TGTGCCAGCAGTGACTCGGGGGGAATCAACAATGAGCAGTTCTTC. Translated: CASSDSGGINNEQFF.

The CDR3 DNA sequence: TGTGCCAGCACCATCGGGACTCGCAATGAGCAGTTCTTC. Translated, it gives CASTIGTRNEQFF. The J gene is TRBJ2-1, the V gene TRBV7-9; TRBD2 might be the D (6 bases). With 7 bases removed from V and 6 bases from J, the gap between germline ends came to 13 bases. The CDR3 totals 13 residues. Germline-derived CDR1 and CDR2 are SEHNR and FQNEAQ (reference sequence).

The chain joins TRBV9 to TRBJ1-4; D is unresolved. This CDR3 comprises 15 residues. Trimming took off 4 bases at V and 7 bases at J, with 17 bases between the two ends. Germline assignment: CDR1 SGDLS and CDR2 YYNGEE. DNA of the CDR3: TGTGCCAGCAGCCCCTCCGAGGGCAGGAGTGAAAAACTGTTTTTT. It codes for CASSPSEGRSEKLFF. The whole variable domain, remainder taken from reference TRBV9 and TRBJ1-4, is DSGVTQTPKHLITATGQRVTLRCSPRSGDLSVYWYQQSLDQGLQFLIQYYNGEERAKGNILERFSAQQFPDLHSELNLSSLELGDSALYFCASSPSEGRSEKLFFGSGTQLSVL.

V and J are TRBV28 and TRBJ2-7, with TRBD2 matching over 11 bases. The germline CDR1 and CDR2 sequences are MDHEN and SYDVKM. The CDR3 contains 18 residues. The trim removed 4 bases at V and 3 bases at J, leaving 14 bases unmatched. CDR3 sequence (DNA): TGTGCCAGCAGTTCCTACCTCGAGACTAGCGGGAAGTTCTACGAGCAGTACTTC. Protein: CASSSYLETSGKFYEQYF.

J is TRBJ1-6 and V is TRBV3-1 (or the pseudogene TRBV3-2); D is unresolved. This CDR3 has 14 amino acids. Per germline, CDR1 LGHDT and CDR2 YNNKEL (reference sequence). The V and J ends lost 4 bases and 7 bases respectively, with 11 bases between them. The CDR3 nucleotides read TGTGCCAGCAGCCGTCTTGACGGGAATTCACCCCTCCACTTT. It codes for CASSRLDGNSPLHF.

The V gene is TRBV5-1, the J gene TRBJ1-1; TRBD1 agrees at 8 bases. This CDR3 comprises 15 residues. Trimming removed 0 bases from V and 5 bases from J; junction bases left unmatched: 6. Germline V lookup: CDR1 SGHRS, CDR2 YFSETQ. The CDR3 reads CASSLEGQVGTEAFF. In DNA form, the CDR3 reads TGCGCCAGCAGCTTGGAGGGACAGGTTGGAACTGAAGCTTTCTTT. Complete variable domain (other parts from reference TRBV5-1 and TRBJ1-1): KAGVTQTPRYLIKTRGQQVTLSCSPISGHRSVSWYQQTPGQGLQFLFEYFSETQRNKGNFPGRFSGRQFSNSRSEMNVSTLELGDSALYLCASSLEGQVGTEAFFGQGTRLTVV.

This sequence joins TRBV11-2 and TRBJ2-5, with a weak D call TRBD2 (6 bases). In germline, CDR1 is SGHAT, CDR2 FQNNGV. V lost 4 bases and J lost 1, with 7 bases in between. The CDR3 extends over 13 amino acids. CDR3 amino acids: CASSWGLQETQYF. The CDR3 nucleotides read TGTGCCAGCAGCTGGGGACTCCAAGAGACCCAGTACTTC.

The rearrangement uses TRBV24-1 and TRBJ2-1; perhaps TRBD2 as D (5 bases). The ends were cut back, 1 base at V and 5 bases at J, with 8 bases in the middle. This CDR3 is built from 14 residues. The V gene's germline CDR1 is KGHDR and CDR2 SFDVKD. The CDR3 bases are TGTGCCACCAGTGATTTCAGGAGGAACAATGAGCAGTTCTTC. This codes for CATSDFRRNNEQFF.

CDR3 DNA sequence: TGTGCCAGCAGTACGGGGACTGGCTACGAGCAGTACTTC. It yields the protein CASSTGTGYEQYF. The chain recombines TRBV6-5 with TRBJ2-7; a possible D gene is TRBD2 (6 bases). Looked up from germline, CDR1 is MNHEY and CDR2 is SVGAGI. V lost 5 bases to trimming and J lost 3 bases, with 11 bases between them. The CDR3 consists of 13 residues.

This chain connects TRBV5-6 to TRBJ2-7, with 13 nucleotides matching TRBD2. V lost 5 bases, J lost 5 bases, and 10 bases stayed unmatched. The germline V gene has CDR1 SGHDT and CDR2 YYEEEE. The CDR3 length is 16 residues. The CDR3 DNA follows: TGTGCCAGCAGGACGGGACTAGCGGGATCGGCCCACGAGCAGTACTTC. Translation: CASRTGLAGSAHEQYF.

The chain uses TRBV28 and TRBJ1-2; TRBD1 aligns across 7 bases. Germline CDR1 reads MDHEN; CDR2 reads SYDVKM. V lost 5 bases, J lost 6 bases, and 9 bases stayed unmatched. The length of the CDR3 is 14 residues. The CDR3, as DNA: TGTGCCAGCAGTACCTCAGGGGGGTGGCATGGCTACACCTTC. Translated, it gives CASSTSGGWHGYTF.

The chain links TRBV28 to TRBJ1-6, with a weak D call TRBD1 (6 bases). This CDR3 is 17 amino acids long. V lost 6 bases to trimming and J lost 0 bases, with 15 bases between them. Germline V gives CDR1 MDHEN, CDR2 SYDVKM. CDR3 residues: CASRIDRPSSYNSPLHF. The DNA of the CDR3 is TGTGCCAGCAGGATAGACAGGCCTAGCTCCTATAATTCACCCCTCCACTTT.